What follows describes a single T cell receptor (beta chain). Its binding antigen is unknown. Nothing much larger sits one base from this clone, and base qualities are not available. This entry is derived from a study of vaccination and CD4 T cells after COVID-19 (dated by TCRdb to the early 2020s). About the full investigation: SARS-CoV-2 positivity had been established in the convalescent patients by nasal swab PCR, and mild disease was recorded in several of these patients and severe disease in one. The convalescent cohort comprised six males and four females, including two Hispanic individuals, seven Caucasians, two Asians and one multiracial person. Participants got two doses of the Pfizer-BioNTech BNT162b2 vaccine (n=8) or two doses of the Moderna mRNA-1273 vaccine (n=2). Post-COVID blood samples from convalescent patients were collected a median of roughly 100 days after diagnosis, with a range of about 35 to 161 days. The time from the second vaccine dose to post-vaccine blood sampling had a median of around 72 days and ranged from roughly 12 to 250 days. The cultures were stimulated with overlapping spike peptide pools from SARS-CoV-2 and from the common cold coronaviruses HCoV-NL63, HCoV-OC43 and HCoV-229E. Control cultures received a CEFX viral epitope pool as the positive control, an HIV-1 Nef peptide pool as the negative control, or no peptide. The spike-specific CD4+ TCR repertoire was compared before and after mRNA vaccination in over nine COVID-19 convalescent patients and a handful of infection-naive healthy vaccine recipients.

Taken with the paper, the label for treatment or condition translates to: roughly 11-day PBMC culture with coronavirus spike peptide pools or control peptides (ViraFEST assay). The ViraFEST assay was used in the study, in which antigen-specific T cells were expanded with peptide pools and expanded clonotypes were subsequently identified by TCR sequencing. The positive SARS-CoV-2 PCR tests of the convalescent patients were dated from March to December 2020, before the Alpha, Beta and Delta variants emerged in the United States. Each well held 1.5 million to 2.5 million PBMCs cultured with around 10 ug/ml peptide pools in IMDM containing approximately 4.8% human AB serum and approximately 10 IU/ml IL-2. On days 3 and 7, half of the culture medium was replaced with fresh IL-2-containing medium. CD4+ T cells were isolated after approximately ten days of culture through negative selection using the EasySep CD4+ T cell isolation kit. Ficoll-Paque Plus gradient centrifugation was used to isolate PBMCs from whole blood, and the isolated PBMCs were then either used fresh or cryopreserved at -140C. Each culture condition was generally run in triplicate wells.

The library was produced with PCR. DNA from cultured CD4+ T cells underwent TCR sequencing with the Oncomine TCR Beta short-read assay at the Johns Hopkins FTIC core. The QIAamp micro DNA kit was used to extract genomic DNA from the cultured CD4+ T cells. The Oncomine TCR Beta libraries from cultured CD4+ T cells were pooled using unique dual indexes and then sequenced on an Illumina iSeq 100. From the authors' description of their analysis: Non-productive sequences were filtered out, and CDR3s that did not start with C, did not end with F or W, or were shorter than 7 amino acids were discarded. The MANAFEST web application identified antigen-specific clonotypes by comparing peptide-stimulated wells against reference wells and other culture wells. To be called positive, a clone needed an FDR below 0.05, an odds ratio above 5, and a productive frequency above 0.1% in at least two of three replicate wells. A clonotype counted as cross-reactive if it showed significant expansion both in the SARS-CoV-2 spike wells and in at least one common cold coronavirus spike condition. Similarity between CDR3 sequences was evaluated in R version 3.6.1 using Levenshtein distances (stringdist) and unrooted phylogenetic trees (ape). The public reads were reanalyzed by TCRdb: fastp trimming at Q25, MiXCR alignment, in-frame beta chains only. For every CDR3 protein sequence, its rows merge into one entry that carries the most common genes and DNA. The V and J calls were determined by TCRdb, not by the authors. The sample table lists some 22,000 distinct CDR3 sequences, approximately 59% of them with a count of one. 2.8% of the sample belongs to the ten largest clones.

General findings and caveats noted by the study authors: Among the post-vaccine SARS-CoV-2-reactive clones in convalescent patients, a median 86.3% showed up only after vaccination, which suggests vaccine-specific priming. The number of convalescent patients in the study was relatively small, and the study did not examine early timepoints following natural infection. Of the vaccine-specific clones in convalescent patients, 304 of 307, or nearly all, reacted only to SARS-CoV-2 spike and did not cross-react with common cold coronaviruses. An increase in the median number of SARS-CoV-2-reactive clonotypes from approximately 23 after infection to some 40 after vaccination was observed, but the change was not found to be significant.

The source material was CD4+ T cells from blood, cultured in vitro. The sequence was obtained from a human donor who had recovered from COVID-19.

The nucleotides read TGCAGTGCTACCGGGACTCCGACCGGGGAGCTGTTTTTT. This gives the protein CSATGTPTGELFF. The rearranged chain carries TRBV20-1 and TRBJ2-2, and perhaps TRBD2 as D gene, on 6 matching bases. V loses 4 bases, J loses 5 bases, and the germline ends lie 11 bases apart. Per the germline V gene (reference sequence), DFQATT is the CDR1 and SNEGSKA is the CDR2. From the cysteine up to the phenylalanine, the CDR3 has a length of 13 residues. The read is trimmed to its CDR3 DNA, 39 bases read in frame from base 1.